This T cell receptor beta chain was recovered during a study of blood T cell repertoires in COVID-19. Across over 20 US areas, participants ranged in age from roughly 18 to 95 years. Which cohort a participant joined came from the clinical history participants gave. Per the original data handling: The assay estimated nucleated cells by amplifying reference gene primers. Repertoires were generated with immunoSEQ multiplex PCR, while TCRdb's copy carries only in-frame clones and drops some. V, J and clone size are taken as reported in that table, and D and trimming were inferred from the DNA itself. The table records some 200,000 clones, 75% to 90% of them present only once. The sequenced sample was PBMCs or T cells enriched from blood (not recorded which). The clonotype originates from a woman aged 40-49 years with acute COVID-19.

CDR3 bases: TGTGCCAGCAGCGTAGGCGCGGCTAATGAAAAACTGTTTTTT. It is translated as CASSVGAANEKLFF. This chain uses TRBV9 with TRBJ1-4; no clear D gene. Germline-derived CDR1 and CDR2 are SGDLS and YYNGEE. The ends were cut back, 0 bases at V and 3 bases at J, with 6 bases in the middle. The CDR3 runs 14 residues.